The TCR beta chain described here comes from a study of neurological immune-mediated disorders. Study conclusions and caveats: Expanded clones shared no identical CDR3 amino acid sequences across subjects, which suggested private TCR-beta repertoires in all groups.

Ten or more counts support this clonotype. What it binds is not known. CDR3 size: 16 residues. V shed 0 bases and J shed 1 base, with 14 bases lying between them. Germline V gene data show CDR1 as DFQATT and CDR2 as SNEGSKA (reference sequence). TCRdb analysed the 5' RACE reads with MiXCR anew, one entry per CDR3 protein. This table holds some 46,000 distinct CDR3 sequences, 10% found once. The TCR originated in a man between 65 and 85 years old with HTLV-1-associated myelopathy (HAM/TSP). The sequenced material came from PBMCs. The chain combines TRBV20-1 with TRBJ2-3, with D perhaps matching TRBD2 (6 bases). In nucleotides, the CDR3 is TGCAGTGCTAGAGATGCGGTAGCGGTGGGCACAGATACGCAGTATTTT. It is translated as CSARDAVAVGTDTQYF.